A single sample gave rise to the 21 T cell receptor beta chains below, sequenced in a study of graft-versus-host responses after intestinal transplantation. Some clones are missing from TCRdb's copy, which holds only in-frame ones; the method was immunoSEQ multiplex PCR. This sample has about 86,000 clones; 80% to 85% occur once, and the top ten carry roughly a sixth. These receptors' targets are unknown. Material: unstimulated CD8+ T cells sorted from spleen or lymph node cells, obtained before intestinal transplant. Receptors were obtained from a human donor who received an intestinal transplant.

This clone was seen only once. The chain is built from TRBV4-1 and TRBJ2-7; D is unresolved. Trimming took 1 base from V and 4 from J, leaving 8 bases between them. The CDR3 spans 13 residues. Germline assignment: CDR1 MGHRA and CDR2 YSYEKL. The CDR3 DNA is TGCGCCAGCAGCCAAGTAGAGAAATACGAGCAGTACTTC. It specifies CASSQVEKYEQYF.

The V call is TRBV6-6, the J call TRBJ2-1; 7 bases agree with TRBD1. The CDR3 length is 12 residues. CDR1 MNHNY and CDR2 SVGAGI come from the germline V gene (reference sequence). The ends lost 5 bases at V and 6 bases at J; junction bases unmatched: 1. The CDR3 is CASSNRGNEQFF. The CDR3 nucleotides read TGTGCCAGCAGTAACAGGGGCAATGAGCAGTTCTTC.

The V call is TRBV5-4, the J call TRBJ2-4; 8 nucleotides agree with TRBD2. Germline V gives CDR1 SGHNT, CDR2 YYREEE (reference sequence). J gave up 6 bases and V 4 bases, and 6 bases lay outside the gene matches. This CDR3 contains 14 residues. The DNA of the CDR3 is TGTGCCAGCAGCCCCCCCGGGGGGGGAAACATTCAGTACTTC. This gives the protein CASSPPGGGNIQYF.

In DNA form, the CDR3 reads TGTGCCAGCAGTTTATCGGGGTGGGGACAGGGAATCCACGAGCAGTACTTC. Its protein product is CASSLSGWGQGIHEQYF. This chain links TRBV27 with TRBJ2-7, with TRBD1 matching 9 bases. The CDR3 has 17 amino acids. CDR1 and CDR2 (germline): MNHEY, SMNVEV (reference sequence). The trim removed 0 bases at V and 5 bases at J, leaving 11 bases unmatched.

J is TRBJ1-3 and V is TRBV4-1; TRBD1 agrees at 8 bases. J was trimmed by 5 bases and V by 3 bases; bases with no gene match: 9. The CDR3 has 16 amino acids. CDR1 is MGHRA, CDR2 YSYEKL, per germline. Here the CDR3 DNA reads TGCGCCAGCAGCCAGGTGGGGACAGGCTCGCGAAACACCATATATTTT. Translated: CASSQVGTGSRNTIYF.

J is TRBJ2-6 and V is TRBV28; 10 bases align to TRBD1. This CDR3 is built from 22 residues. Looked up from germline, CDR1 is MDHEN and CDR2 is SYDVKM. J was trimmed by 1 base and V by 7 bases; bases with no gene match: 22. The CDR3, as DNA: TGTGCCAGCAAGGGGTGGAGGGGCGACAGGGACAGGGGCCAATCTGGGGCCAACGTCCTGACTTTC. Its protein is CASKGWRGDRDRGQSGANVLTF. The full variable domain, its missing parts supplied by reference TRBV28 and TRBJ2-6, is DVKVTQSSRYLVKRTGEKVFLECVQDMDHENMFWYRQDPGLGLRLIYFSYDVKMKEKGDIPEGYSVSREKKERFSLILESASTNQTSMYLCASKGWRGDRDRGQSGANVLTFGAGSRLTVL.

The CDR3 nucleotides read TGCAGCGTTACTGGGACAATGAACACTGAAGCTTTCTTT. It yields the protein CSVTGTMNTEAFF. V usage is TRBV29-1 and J usage is TRBJ1-1, with D possibly TRBD1 on 6 matching bases. CDR3 length equals 13 residues. Germline loops: CDR1 SQVTM, CDR2 ANQGSEA. V was shortened by 5 bases and J by 0 bases, with 10 bases between the two germline ends.

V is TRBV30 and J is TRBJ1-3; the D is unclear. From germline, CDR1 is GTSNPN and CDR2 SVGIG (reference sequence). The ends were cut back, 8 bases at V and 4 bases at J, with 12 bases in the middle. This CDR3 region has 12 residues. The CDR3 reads CALHGHGNTIYF. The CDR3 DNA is TGTGCCCTCCATGGGCACGGAAACACCATATATTTT.

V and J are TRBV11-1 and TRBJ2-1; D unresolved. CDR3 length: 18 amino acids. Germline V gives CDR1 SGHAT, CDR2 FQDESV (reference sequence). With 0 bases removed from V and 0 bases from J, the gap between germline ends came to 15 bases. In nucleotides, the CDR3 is TGTGCCAGCAGCTTAGCAGGTGGAGTCAGAATCTCCTACAATGAGCAGTTCTTC. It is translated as CASSLAGGVRISYNEQFF.

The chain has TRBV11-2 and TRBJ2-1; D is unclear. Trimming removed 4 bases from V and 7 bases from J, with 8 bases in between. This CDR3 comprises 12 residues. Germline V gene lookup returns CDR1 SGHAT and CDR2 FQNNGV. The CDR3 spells CASSSLGNEQFF. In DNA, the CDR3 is TGTGCCAGCAGCTCCCTGGGGAATGAGCAGTTCTTC.

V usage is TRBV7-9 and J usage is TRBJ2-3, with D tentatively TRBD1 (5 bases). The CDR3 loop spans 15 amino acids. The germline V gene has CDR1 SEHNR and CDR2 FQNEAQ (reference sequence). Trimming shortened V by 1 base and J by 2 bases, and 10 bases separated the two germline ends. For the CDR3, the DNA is TGTGCCAGCAGCTTAGGGGGCCCCCCCACAGATACGCAGTATTTT. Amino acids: CASSLGGPPTDTQYF.

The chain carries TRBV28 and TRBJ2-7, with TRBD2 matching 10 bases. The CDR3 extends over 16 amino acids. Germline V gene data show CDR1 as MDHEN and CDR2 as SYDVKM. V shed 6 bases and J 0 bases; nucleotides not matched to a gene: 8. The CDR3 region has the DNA TGTGCCAGCAGGGCCCCTAGCGGGGGCATCTCCTACGAGCAGTACTTC. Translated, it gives CASRAPSGGISYEQYF.

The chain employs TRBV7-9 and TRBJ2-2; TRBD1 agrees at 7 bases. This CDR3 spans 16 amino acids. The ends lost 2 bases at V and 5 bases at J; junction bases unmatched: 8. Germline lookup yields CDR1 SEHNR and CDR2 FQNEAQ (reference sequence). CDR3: CASSLSRTGVTGELFF. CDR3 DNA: TGTGCCAGCAGCTTATCAAGAACAGGGGTTACCGGGGAGCTGTTTTTT.

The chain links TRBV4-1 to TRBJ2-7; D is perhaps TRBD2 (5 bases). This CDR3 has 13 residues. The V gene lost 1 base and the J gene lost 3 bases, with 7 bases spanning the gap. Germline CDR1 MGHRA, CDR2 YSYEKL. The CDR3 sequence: CASSQGGDYEQYF. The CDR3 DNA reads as TGCGCCAGCAGCCAAGGGGGAGACTACGAGCAGTACTTC.

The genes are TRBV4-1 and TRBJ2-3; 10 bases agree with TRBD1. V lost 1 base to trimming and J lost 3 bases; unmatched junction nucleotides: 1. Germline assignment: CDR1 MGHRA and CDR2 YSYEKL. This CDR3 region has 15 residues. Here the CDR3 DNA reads TGCGCCAGCAGCCAAGGGGACAGGGGAACAGATACGCAGTATTTT. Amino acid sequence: CASSQGDRGTDTQYF.

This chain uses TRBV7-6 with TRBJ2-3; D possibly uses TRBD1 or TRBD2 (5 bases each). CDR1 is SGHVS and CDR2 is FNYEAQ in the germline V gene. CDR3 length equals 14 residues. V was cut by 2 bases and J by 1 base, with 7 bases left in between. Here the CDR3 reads CASSLLGGTDTQYF. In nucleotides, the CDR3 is TGTGCCAGCAGCTTATTGGGGGGCACAGATACGCAGTATTTT.

CDR3: CASSLGTRYTDTQYF. The CDR3 bases are TGCGCCAGCAGCTTAGGGACACGTTACACAGATACGCAGTATTTT. The V call is TRBV4-1, the J call TRBJ2-3, with TRBD1 as a possible D gene (6 bases). The CDR3 contains 15 residues. V was clipped by 5 bases and J by 2 bases, with 14 bases between them. Per germline, CDR1 MGHRA and CDR2 YSYEKL.

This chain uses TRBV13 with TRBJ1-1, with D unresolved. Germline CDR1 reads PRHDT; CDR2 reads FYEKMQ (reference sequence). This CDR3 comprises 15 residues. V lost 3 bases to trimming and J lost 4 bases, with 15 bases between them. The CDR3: CASSLSPAPGTEAFF. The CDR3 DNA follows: TGTGCCAGCAGCTTGAGTCCGGCCCCCGGCACTGAAGCTTTCTTT.

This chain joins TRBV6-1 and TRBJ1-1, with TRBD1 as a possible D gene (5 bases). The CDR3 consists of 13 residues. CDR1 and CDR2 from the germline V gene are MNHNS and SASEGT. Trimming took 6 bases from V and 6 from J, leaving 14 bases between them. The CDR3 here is CASRGGIGAEAFF. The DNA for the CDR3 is TGTGCCAGCAGGGGGGGGATAGGCGCTGAAGCTTTCTTT.

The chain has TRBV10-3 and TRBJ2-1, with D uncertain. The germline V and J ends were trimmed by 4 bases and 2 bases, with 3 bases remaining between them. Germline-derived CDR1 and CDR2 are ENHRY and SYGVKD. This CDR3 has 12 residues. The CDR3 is CAISVTYNEQFF. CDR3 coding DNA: TGTGCCATCAGTGTTACCTACAATGAGCAGTTCTTC.

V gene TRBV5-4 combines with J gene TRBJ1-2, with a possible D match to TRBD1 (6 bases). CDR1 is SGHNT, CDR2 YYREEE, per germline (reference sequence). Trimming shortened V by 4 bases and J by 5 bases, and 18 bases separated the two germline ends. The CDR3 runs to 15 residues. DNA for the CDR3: TGTGCCAGCAGCCCGTTGACAGGCCTTAGGTATGGCTACACCTTC. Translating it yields CASSPLTGLRYGYTF.